This entry is about one T cell receptor beta chain. The specificity of this receptor is unknown. Per-base qualities were not stored, and no clone one base away is much larger. The immunoSEQ Assay, a bias-controlled multiplex PCR, was used to amplify TCRbeta CDR3 regions from genomic DNA. The authors' analysis ran thus. The number of nucleated cells in each sample was estimated from the amplification of reference gene primers within the assay. Sequence reads were collapsed and filtered to measure the absolute abundance of every unique TCRbeta CDR3 rearrangement. For each sample, productive Simpson clonality was calculated as the square root of Simpson's diversity index across productive rearrangements. Imported from immuneACCESS, the table was reduced by TCRdb to in-frame sequences with V and J called. These copies leave out some clones; in studies compared against another copy, an unresolved V gene accounts for under half, and the cause of the remainder is not known. V and J calls and clone size are as listed in that table; D and trimming were resolved from the DNA. The sample yields some 260,000 clones; roughly 87% were counted once. In total, the top ten clones hold roughly 0.8% of the sample.

The sample comes from a study of blood T cell repertoires in COVID-19 (dated by TCRdb to the early 2020s). Study-wide context: The collaborator samples originated in the United States, Italy and Spain and spanned the acute and convalescent phases of COVID-19. The prospective study material was composed of cDNA or gDNA derived from T cells, B-cell-depleted T cells, or PBMCs. Deeply sampled blood TCRbeta repertoires from subjects exposed to, actively infected with, or recovered from COVID-19 were included in the dataset. The repertoires were released in a freely available public database meant as a resource for research on the immune response to SARS-CoV-2. Samples came from the ongoing ImmuneRACE study (first 160 participants) plus 1,254 subjects from 6 global collaborators. Sample metadata almost always included a de-identified subject ID, COVID-19 status, age in years and sex. Where HLA class I and class II types were available, the types were taken from metadata supplied by the sample provider, not from assay-based typing.

General study outcomes and caveats: How much clinical and demographic metadata was included differed by source and by participant, and the metadata was provided uncurated.

V and J lose 4 bases and 0 bases, and a span of 15 bases separates them. The CDR3 goes from the cysteine to the phenylalanine over 15 residues. Only the CDR3 DNA is retained, 45 bases long and in frame from the first base. CDR1 and CDR2 were assigned from the germline V gene (reference sequence) as GTSNPN and SVGIG. Each collaborating institution followed its own protocols to collect whole blood in K2EDTA tubes. Collaborator samples were shipped for TCRbeta analysis as frozen whole blood, isolated PBMCs, or DNA extracted from either sample type. Recombination linked TRBV30 to TRBJ1-1; possibly the D gene is TRBD1, per 6 matching bases. What was sequenced was peripheral blood. The TCR comes from a woman aged 25 to 39 with acute or convalescent COVID-19. The CDR3: CAWTDRLHMNTEAFF. The DNA sequence is TGTGCCTGGACTGACAGGCTGCACATGAACACTGAAGCTTTCTTT.